Sequencing of this TCR beta chain was carried out in a study of beta chain features in type 1 diabetes. The CDR3 has 11 amino acids. Unmatched junction bases numbered 4, after V lost 8 bases and J lost 6 bases. Per germline, CDR1 MNHEY and CDR2 SVGAGI. As for this clone: Its antigen is still unknown.

Per donor, one heparinised blood draw averaged around 110 mL. The investigators reverse transcribed all of the isolated RNA, so they sequenced expressed TCRB transcripts. Sequencing used immunoSEQ multiplex PCR; TCRdb keeps in-frame clones, though not all of them. The sample consists of roughly 53,000 clones, under 45% of them appearing once. Overall study results and limits: Type 1 diabetes patients had moderately but significantly shorter TCRB CDR3s in all four CD4+ subsets. Patients with type 1 diabetes showed fewer VDJ junction insertions and more deletions.

This TCR came from a man in his thirties or forties with type 1 diabetes. The sequencing sample was made of Tregs from blood. The chain uses TRBV6-5 and TRBJ2-7, with 7 bases fitting TRBD2. This CDR3 reads CASYSSGEQYF. CDR3 coding DNA: TGTGCCAGCTATTCTAGCGGCGAGCAGTACTTC.